This T cell receptor (beta chain) comes out of a study of T cells in Graves' hyperthyroidism and ophthalmopathy. Worth noting for this clonotype: Its antigen remains unknown.

V lost 10 bases, J lost 6 bases, and 13 bases stayed unmatched. The CDR3 length is 15 residues. CDR1 is LNHDA, CDR2 SQIVND, per germline (reference sequence). The TCR beta CDR3 regions underwent amplification using RNA transcripts as the source. The primer set for the first-round RT-PCR of the TCR CDR3 was HTBI. TCRdb analysed the multiplex PCR reads with MiXCR anew, one entry per CDR3 protein. The sample holds about 400,000 distinct CDR3 sequences, around 14% seen once. Study conclusions and caveats: In simple terms, a model built on 13 V-J features told ophthalmopathy apart from stable hyperthyroidism.

Sequencing was performed on blood. The chain joins TRBV19 to TRBJ2-1; 9 bases are a match to TRBD2. The TCR sequence derives from a woman between 25 and 40 years old with Graves' hyperthyroidism. In DNA form, the CDR3 reads TGTGCCACCTTAGCGGGAGATGGGACCTTCAATGAGCAGTTCTTC. Its translation is CATLAGDGTFNEQFF.